What follows is one T cell receptor (beta chain) and its context. This record belongs to a study of control samples from healthy donors and cancer patients. Here immunoSEQ multiplex PCR was the method, and the copy in TCRdb shows in-frame clones only, minus some. The sample has fewer than 70,000 clones, about nine tenths seen once. V lost 1 base to trimming and J lost 0 bases, with 8 bases between them. This CDR3 is built from 15 residues. Germline assignment: CDR1 SGHVS and CDR2 FNYEAQ. This receptor was obtained from a man aged 60 to 75 with head and neck cancer. The sequencing sample was made of PBMCs. V usage is TRBV7-6 and J usage is TRBJ2-3; unclear D gene. DNA for the CDR3: TGTGCCAGCAGCTTAGGACGGCCTAGCACAGATACGCAGTATTTT. Encoded protein: CASSLGRPSTDTQYF.